This T cell receptor (beta chain) was obtained from a study of pediatric ulcerative colitis. Overall study results and limits: Blood-derived T cells may be present in rectal pinch biopsies.

Trimming removed 4 bases from V and 5 bases from J; junction bases left unmatched: 11. Germline CDR1 SGHTS, CDR2 YDEGEE. The CDR3 covers 16 residues. TCRdb's table, derived via immunoSEQ multiplex PCR, lists solely in-frame clones and lacks some. The sample includes 30,000 to 35,000 clones, roughly three quarters of them seen just once. Rectal tissue came from one to two pinch biopsies taken at colonoscopy. This clone occurred a few times. Its antigen is undetermined. The V gene is TRBV5-8, the J gene TRBJ2-2; TRBD1 matches at 7 bases. Sequencing was done on a sample of gut tissue. This clonotype was obtained from a boy younger than 18 with mild ulcerative colitis. CDR3 DNA: TGTGCCAGCAGCCTAAAGGGACAGCAAGCAACCGGGGAGCTGTTTTTT. The encoded protein is CASSLKGQQATGELFF.